Below, 24 T cell receptor beta chains from the same sample are listed, as sequenced in a study of T cell clonality in common variable immunodeficiency. The repertoire was sequenced with immunoSEQ multiplex PCR; TCRdb's copy has only in-frame clones and lacks some. This sample comprises some 80,000 clones, none seen once only. The specimen sequenced was peripheral blood mononuclear cells. The receptors derive from a person aged 18 to 70 in good health.

This clone occurred many times. The part of the CDR3 DNA that was read is TGTGCCAGCAGTTCCCCCACAGGGGCAAATCAGCCC. Translating it yields CASSSPTGANQP. The CDR3 reads in full as CASSSPTGANQPQHF. The rearrangement joins TRBV6-2 or TRBV6-3 to TRBJ1-5; TRBD1 matches at 7 bases. The CDR3 end lies 3 residues beyond the end of the read and is filled in from the germline J gene. V dropped 4 bases and J dropped 4; count of bases not matched to a gene: 7. CDR1 MNHEY and CDR2 SVGEGT come from the germline V gene. CDR3 size: 15 residues.

This clone was detected many times. This CDR3 reads CAISESRLRRVEQYF. The CDR3 bases that were read are TGTGCCATCAGTGAGTCGAGGCTGAGGAGGGTCGAG. V usage is TRBV10-3 and J usage is TRBJ2-7; possibly TRBD2 for D (6 bases). The CDR3 end is not reached by the read, which stops 3 residues before it; the germline J gene fills it in. The germline V and J ends were trimmed by 0 bases and 6 bases, with 15 bases remaining between them. In germline, CDR1 is ENHRY, CDR2 SYGVKD. CDR3 length equals 15 residues.

To note about this clone: A much larger clone sits a single nucleotide away, making a read error possible. The read comes to an end 3 residues before the CDR3 does, leaving the germline J gene to fill in the end. This chain connects TRBV5-1 to TRBJ1-4, with 7 bases lining up with TRBD1. CDR1 is SGHRS, CDR2 YFSETQ, per germline. This CDR3 has 14 residues. Incomplete CDR3 DNA: TGCGCCAGCAGCTCACGAAACGACAGGGAGAAA. This codes for CASSSRNDREK. The whole CDR3 protein reads CASSSRNDREKLFF.

This clone was found many times. The CDR3 bases that were read are TGCAGTGCTAGAGAGACTAGCACAGATACG. Protein: CSARETSTDT. The full CDR3 sequence reads CSARETSTDTQYF. The rearrangement uses TRBV20-1 and TRBJ2-3; D gene unclear. The read comes to an end 3 residues before the CDR3 does, leaving the germline J gene to fill in the end. CDR1 and CDR2 (germline): DFQATT, SNEGSKA (reference sequence). The CDR3 is made up of 13 amino acids. Trimming left V 0 bases short and J 0 bases short, with 4 bases between.

The table lists this clone with many counts. The read stops 3 residues short of the end of the CDR3; the missing end is completed from the germline J gene. The J gene is TRBJ2-2, the V gene TRBV11-2; 11 bases fit TRBD2. Trimming cost V 6 bases and J 7 bases; bases outside gene matches: 7. The germline gives CDR1 SGHAT, CDR2 FQNNGV. The CDR3 contains 15 residues. The CDR3 here is CASSPLAGVSGELFF. CDR3 bases read: TGTGCCAGCAGTCCACTAGCGGGAGTTAGCGGGGAG.

This clone was counted many times. The sequence runs out 3 residues before the end of the CDR3; the remainder is reconstructed from the germline J gene. The chain employs TRBV7-6 and TRBJ2-1, with D maybe TRBD1 (5 bases). The CDR3 has 15 amino acids. Germline lookup yields CDR1 SGHVS and CDR2 FNYEAQ. V dropped 0 bases and J dropped 4 bases, with 10 bases sitting between them. The CDR3 bases that were read are TGTGCCAGCAGCTTAGCCGACAGCTTGTACAATGAG. This encodes CASSLADSLYNE. The full CDR3 sequence reads CASSLADSLYNEQFF.

This clone was seen ten or more times. The read comes to an end 3 residues before the CDR3 does, leaving the germline J gene to fill in the end. The rearrangement uses TRBV5-1 and TRBJ2-2; 10 bases match TRBD1. After removal of 2 bases from V and 4 bases from J, the junction contained 8 bases not matched to a gene. This CDR3 comprises 17 residues. Germline loops: CDR1 SGHRS, CDR2 YFSETQ. The CDR3: CASSLSTGQGITGELFF. The DNA read from the CDR3 is TGCGCCAGCAGCTTATCAACGGGACAGGGGATCACCGGGGAG.

This clone was picked up many times. The read halts 3 residues ahead of the CDR3 end, with the missing end drawn from the germline J gene. The rearrangement links TRBV9 to TRBJ2-3; 11 bases align to TRBD2. After removal of 2 bases from V and 3 bases from J, the junction contained 8 bases not matched to a gene. This CDR3 is 17 amino acids long. Germline lookup yields CDR1 SGDLS and CDR2 YYNGEE. The CDR3 bases that were read are TGTGCCAGCAGCGTCCCTTTAGCGGGAGGGATGACAGATACG. Its translation is CASSVPLAGGMTDT. From start to end, the CDR3 is CASSVPLAGGMTDTQYF.

The CDR3 DNA, read in part, is TGTGCCAGCAGTGACCGGGAGACTAGGACTTTTGAAACG. It translates to CASSDRETRTFET. The complete CDR3 protein is CASSDRETRTFETQYF. The chain couples TRBV6-4 to TRBJ2-3; D perhaps matches TRBD2 (6 bases). The DNA ends 3 residues before the CDR3 does, and the rest of the CDR3 is filled in from the germline J gene. The CDR3 totals 16 residues. Germline loops: CDR1 MRHNA, CDR2 SNTAGT.

Ten or more counts support this clone. Read coverage stops 3 residues before the CDR3 terminus; the germline J gene supplies the remainder. The V gene is TRBV5-1, the J gene TRBJ2-7; TRBD1 aligns across 10 bases. CDR3 length: 15 amino acids. V lost 4 bases to trimming and J lost 6 bases; unmatched junction nucleotides: 10. The germline gives CDR1 SGHRS, CDR2 YFSETQ. The part of the CDR3 DNA that was read is TGCGCCAGCAGCCGAGGGGGGACAGGGGCTTCCGAG. Its translation: CASSRGGTGASE. The entire CDR3 protein is CASSRGGTGASEQYF.

This clone was seen many times. CDR3 loop: CASSQLAVHTQYF. Incomplete CDR3 DNA: TGTGCCAGCAGCCAGCTAGCGGTACATACG. The J gene is TRBJ2-3, the V gene TRBV7-9, with TRBD2 identical over 7 bases. Coverage ceases 3 residues before the CDR3 finishes, and the germline J gene fills in the end. Germline V gives CDR1 SEHNR, CDR2 FQNEAQ (reference sequence). The CDR3 contains 13 residues. The V gene end was trimmed by 5 bases and the J gene end by 7 bases; junction bases not matched to a gene: 6.

There are many counts of this clone. Read data end 3 residues before the CDR3 end; the end is taken from the germline J gene. The chain uses TRBV7-9 and TRBJ2-7; a weak D match, TRBD1 (6 bases). CDR1 is SEHNR and CDR2 is FQNEAQ in the germline V gene (reference sequence). This CDR3 is 14 amino acids long. V was cut by 5 bases and J by 2 bases, with 13 bases left in between. CDR3 bases read: TGTGCCAGCAGCCGGGACACCGGCCCCTACGAG. It codes for CASSRDTGPYE. The full CDR3 is CASSRDTGPYEQYF.

This clone was observed at least ten times. The read ends 3 residues before the CDR3 terminus; that terminus is restored from the germline J gene. This chain connects TRBV30 to TRBJ1-4, with 7 bases fitting TRBD1. The germline V gene has CDR1 GTSNPN and CDR2 SVGIG (reference sequence). The CDR3 loop spans 13 amino acids. Trimming took 1 base from V and 4 from J; bases not matched to a gene: 0. Incomplete CDR3 DNA: TGTGCCTGGAGTGGGGACAGTAATGAAAAA. Protein product: CAWSGDSNEK. The whole CDR3 sequence reads CAWSGDSNEKLFF.

This clone has a handful of counts. Read data end 3 residues before the CDR3 end; the end is taken from the germline J gene. The V gene is TRBV5-5, the J gene TRBJ2-1; a possible D gene is TRBD1 (5 bases). The CDR3 runs 15 residues. V lost 0 bases and J lost 3, with 10 bases in between. Germline assignment: CDR1 SGHKS and CDR2 YYEKEE (reference sequence). CDR3 sequence reads: CASSLVGDRYNEQFF. CDR3 bases read: TGTGCCAGCAGCTTGGTAGGGGATCGCTACAATGAG.

Ten or more counts support this clone. Read coverage stops 3 residues before the CDR3 terminus; the germline J gene supplies the remainder. The chain has TRBV20-1 and TRBJ2-7; 11 nucleotides agree with TRBD2. This CDR3 contains 14 residues. The germline V gene has CDR1 DFQATT and CDR2 SNEGSKA (reference sequence). Trimming took 3 bases from V and 6 from J; bases not matched to a gene: 7. This CDR3 reads CSARSLAGEGEQYF. CDR3 DNA, as far as it was read: TGCAGTGCTAGGTCACTAGCGGGAGAAGGCGAG.

At least ten counts were recorded for this clone. The read gets to within 3 residues of the CDR3 end, and the germline J gene fills in the rest. The chain has TRBV4-1 and TRBJ2-7; TRBD1 matches at 7 bases. The junction had 4 bases not matched to a gene; V was cut back by 2 bases and J by 3 bases. This CDR3 spans 14 amino acids. The V gene's germline CDR1 is MGHRA and CDR2 YSYEKL. The CDR3 bases that were read are TGCGCCAGCAGCCAAAGGGACAGTAACTACGAG. It encodes CASSQRDSNYE. The CDR3 in its entirety is CASSQRDSNYEQYF.

This clone was observed many times. The junction departs from germline at one end; a sequencing error may be responsible. The read is 3 residues too short to cover the CDR3 end, so that end is filled in from the germline J gene. The chain couples TRBV7-7 to TRBJ2-1, with a weak D call TRBD2 (5 bases). This CDR3 region has 16 residues. The V gene's germline CDR1 is SSHAT and CDR2 FNYEAQ (reference sequence). CDR3 residues: CASSLDMSGAYNEQFF. The sequenced CDR3 bases are TGTGCTAGCAGCTTAGATATGAGCGGTGCCTACAATGAG.

Many counts were recorded for this clone. The missing CDR3 end, 3 residues past where the read stops, is filled in from the germline J gene. The chain joins TRBV19 to TRBJ1-6; 9 positions agree with TRBD1. Germline CDR1 reads LNHDA; CDR2 reads SQIVND (reference sequence). Losses at the gene ends were 1 base for V and 6 bases for J; bases not matched to a gene: 1. CDR3 length: 15 amino acids. The chain's CDR3 is CASSIGTGANSPLHF. The sequenced part of the CDR3 DNA is TGTGCCAGTAGTATAGGGACAGGGGCTAATTCACCC.

Details on this clone: The CDR3 end is not reached by the read, which stops 3 residues before it; the germline J gene fills it in. The V and J genes are TRBV7-8 and TRBJ1-5; 11 bases line up with TRBD1. The CDR3 loop spans 15 amino acids. The J segment lost 3 bases and the V segment lost 4 bases, leaving 2 bases of the junction unmatched. CDR1 and CDR2 from the germline V gene are SGHVS and FQNEAQ. CDR3 in amino acids: CASSSDRGPNQPQHF. The CDR3 bases that were read are TGTGCCAGCAGCTCGGACAGGGGGCCCAATCAGCCC.

The sample holds many counts of this clone. The sequence runs out 3 residues before the end of the CDR3; the remainder is reconstructed from the germline J gene. The chain employs TRBV18 and TRBJ1-2; D remains unclear. V lost 6 bases, J lost 1 base, and 6 bases lay in between. The CDR3 totals 12 residues. The germline V gene has CDR1 KGHSH and CDR2 LQKENI. CDR3 region: CASSQDNYGYTF. CDR3 bases read: TGTGCCAGCTCCCAGGATAACTATGGC. Filled out from reference TRBV18 and TRBJ1-2, the complete variable domain reads NAGVMQNPRHLVRRRGQEARLRCSPMKGHSHVYWYRQLPEEGLKFMVYLQKENIIDESGMPKERFSAEFPKEGPSILRIQQVVRGDSAAYFCASSQDNYGYTFGSGTRLTVV.

This clone was found many times. Read coverage stops 3 residues before the CDR3 terminus; the germline J gene supplies the remainder. Different DNA sequences within this sample yield the same CDR3. The V and J genes are TRBV7-9 and TRBJ2-7; TRBD1 matches 9 bases. The J segment lost 2 bases and the V segment lost 5 bases, leaving 1 base of the junction unmatched. The CDR3 is made up of 13 amino acids. CDR1 is SEHNR and CDR2 is FQNEAQ in the germline V gene (reference sequence). The CDR3 sequence: CASSRQGAYEQYF. CDR3 DNA, as far as it was read: TGTGCCAGCAGCCGACAGGGGGCCTACGAG. Full variable domain (rest looked up from reference TRBV7-9 and TRBJ2-7): DTGVSQNPRHKITKRGQNVTFRCDPISEHNRLYWYRQTLGQGPEFLTYFQNEAQLEKSRLLSDRFSAERPKGSFSTLEIQRTEQGDSAMYLCASSRQGAYEQYFGPGTRLTVT.

This clone was recorded many times. With the read ending 3 residues before the CDR3 end, the germline J gene is used to fill in that end. The chain joins TRBV6-1 to TRBJ1-2, with D unresolved. This CDR3 spans 13 amino acids. Trimming stripped 3 bases from V and 5 bases from J, with 10 bases between. Per the germline V gene, CDR1 is MNHNS and CDR2 is SASEGT. CDR3 DNA, as far as it was read: TGTGCCAGCAGTGACGACAACCGGTATGGC. It is translated as CASSDDNRYG. The whole CDR3 reads CASSDDNRYGYTF.

The table lists this clone with many counts. The read comes to an end 3 residues before the CDR3 does, leaving the germline J gene to fill in the end. The gene calls are TRBV10-3 and TRBJ1-4, with 7 bases matching TRBD1. The V segment lost 3 bases and the J segment 5 bases; nucleotides outside the gene matches: 3. The CDR3 runs 14 residues. CDR1 ENHRY and CDR2 SYGVKD come from the germline V gene. CDR3 loop: CAISDGTENEKLFF. Partial CDR3 DNA: TGTGCCATCAGTGACGGGACAGAGAATGAAAAA.

This clone was seen more than once but under ten times. The read falls 3 residues short of the CDR3 end, and the missing part is taken from the germline J gene. The chain recombines TRBV29-1 with TRBJ2-7; no reliable D call. Germline V gene lookup returns CDR1 SQVTM and CDR2 ANQGSEA. The CDR3 consists of 13 residues. Trimming shortened V by 0 bases and J by 3 bases, and 9 bases separated the two germline ends. Partial CDR3 DNA: TGCAGCGTTGAAGATCGACCGGGCTACGAG. Its protein is CSVEDRPGYE. The entire CDR3 sequence reads CSVEDRPGYEQYF.